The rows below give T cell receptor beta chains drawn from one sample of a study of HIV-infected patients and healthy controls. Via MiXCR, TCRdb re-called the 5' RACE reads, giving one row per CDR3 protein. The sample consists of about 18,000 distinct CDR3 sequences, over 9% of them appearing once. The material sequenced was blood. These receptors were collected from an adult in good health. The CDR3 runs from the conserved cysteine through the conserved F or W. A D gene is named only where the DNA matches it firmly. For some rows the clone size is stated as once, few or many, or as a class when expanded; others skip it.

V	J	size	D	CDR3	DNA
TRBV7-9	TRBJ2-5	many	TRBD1	CASSLVGGRYQETQYF	TGTGCCAGCAGCTTAGTAGGGGGCCGGTACCAAGAGACCCAGTACTTC
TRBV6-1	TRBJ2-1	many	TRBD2	CASSQTSISNEQFF	TGTGCCAGCAGTCAGACTAGCATCAGCAATGAGCAGTTCTTC
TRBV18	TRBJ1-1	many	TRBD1	CASSATQGKNTEAFF	TGTGCCAGCTCAGCAACACAGGGGAAGAACACTGAAGCTTTCTTT
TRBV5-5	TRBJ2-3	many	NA	CASSLQGDTQYF	TGTGCCAGCAGCTTGCAGGGGGATACGCAGTATTTT
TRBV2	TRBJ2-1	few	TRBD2	CATPELAGGTSSYNEQFF	TGTGCCACCCCCGAACTAGCGGGAGGCACTAGCTCCTACAATGAGCAGTTCTTC
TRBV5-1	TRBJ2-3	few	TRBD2	CASSPGLGTDTQYF	TGCGCCAGCAGCCCGGGACTAGGTACAGATACGCAGTATTTT
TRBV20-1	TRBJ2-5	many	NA	CRGWRGIQETQYF	TGCAGGGGATGGCGGGGCATCCAAGAGACCCAGTACTTC
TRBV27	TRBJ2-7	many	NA	CARLRVRAQYEQYF	TGTGCCAGACTGCGAGTAAGGGCCCAATACGAGCAGTACTTC
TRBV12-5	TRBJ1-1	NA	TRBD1	CASGSDRERSIFPEAFF	TGTGCTAGTGGTTCAGACAGGGAAAGGTCTATTTTTCCTGAAGCTTTCTTT
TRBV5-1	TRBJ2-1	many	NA	CASSPPDSGSYNEQFF	TGCGCCAGCAGCCCGCCCGATAGCGGAAGCTACAATGAGCAGTTCTTC
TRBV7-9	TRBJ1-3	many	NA	CASSPPSGTETSGNTIYF	TGTGCCAGCAGCCCGCCCTCCGGGACGGAAACCTCTGGAAACACCATATATTTT
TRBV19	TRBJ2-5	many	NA	CASRNGPSETQYF	TGTGCCAGTAGGAATGGGCCCTCGGAGACCCAGTACTTC
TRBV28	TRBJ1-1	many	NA	CASGPGNTEAFF	TGTGCCAGCGGACCCGGGAACACTGAAGCTTTCTTT
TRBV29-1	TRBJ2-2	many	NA	CSVGRNTGELFF	TGCAGCGTGGGTCGGAACACCGGGGAGCTGTTTTTT
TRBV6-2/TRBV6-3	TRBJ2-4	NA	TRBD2	CASSYSIAGGENIQYF	TGTGCCAGCAGTTACTCAATAGCGGGAGGTGAAAACATTCAGTACTTC
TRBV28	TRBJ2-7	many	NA	CASREGYEQYF	TGTGCCAGCAGGGAAGGCTACGAGCAGTACTTC
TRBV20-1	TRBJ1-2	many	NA	CSAPSRGVNYGYTF	TGCAGTGCTCCCTCCAGAGGGGTGAACTATGGCTACACCTTC
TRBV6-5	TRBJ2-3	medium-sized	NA	CASTLPGTDTQYF	TGTGCCAGCACCCTACCCGGCACAGATACGCAGTATTTT
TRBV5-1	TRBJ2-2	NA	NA	CASEAGVTNTGELFF	TGCGCCAGCGAAGCGGGCGTGACGAACACCGGGGAGCTGTTTTTT
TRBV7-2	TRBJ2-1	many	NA	CASSSPRDNEQFF	TGTGCCAGCAGCTCCCCGCGCGACAATGAGCAGTTCTTC